Below, 8 T cell receptor gamma chains from the same sample are listed, as sequenced in a study of intestinal T cells in coeliac disease. Each case's genomic DNA was extracted from ten roughly 5-µm formalin-fixed paraffin-embedded scrolls. LymphoTrack primers amplified TRG sequences from roughly 210 ng of biopsy DNA. TCRdb re-called the multiplex PCR reads via CATT. The table shows fewer than 950 gamma-chain clones, with about 48% occurring only once. Sequencing was done on a sample of a duodenal biopsy. The receptors were gathered from a human donor with celiac disease.

The V gene is TRGV2, the J gene TRGJP2. The CDR3 spans 16 residues. Per the germline V gene, CDR1 is EGSNGY and CDR2 is YDSYNSKV. V shed 0 bases, J shed 1 base, and the junction held 5 bases outside the gene matches. The CDR3 reads CATWDGEISSDWIKTF. The CDR3 DNA is TGTGCCACCTGGGACGGGGAGATTAGTAGTGATTGGATCAAGACGTTT.

This clone was counted between two and nine times. The V gene is TRGV4, the J gene TRGJ1 or TRGJ2. Trimming at V came to 5 bases and at J to 0 bases, leaving 7 bases not matched to a gene. CDR1 is EGSTGY, CDR2 YDSYTSSV, per germline. The length of the CDR3 is 14 residues. The DNA of the CDR3 is TGTGCCACCTGGGGATGGCCGAATTATTATAAGAAACTCTTT. It yields the protein CATWGWPNYYKKLF.

This clone is large by share. The genes are TRGV2 and TRGJ1 or TRGJ2. The junction had 2 bases not matched to a gene; V was cut back by 2 bases and J by 4 bases. This CDR3 has 12 amino acids. Germline-derived CDR1 and CDR2 are EGSNGY and YDSYNSKV. CDR3 sequence: CATWDAYYKKLF. DNA of the CDR3: TGTGCCACCTGGGACGCATATTATAAGAAACTCTTT.

The chain is built from TRGV2 and TRGJ1 or TRGJ2. Losses at the gene ends were 0 bases for V and 6 bases for J; bases not matched to a gene: 11. Germline V gene data show CDR1 as EGSNGY and CDR2 as YDSYNSKV. This CDR3 comprises 15 residues. CDR3 nucleotides: TGTGCCACCTGGGACGGGGCAACGGGAGGTTATAAGAAACTCTTT. Its translation: CATWDGATGGYKKLF.

This clone was observed a handful of times. TCRdb has a much larger clone's protein, which differs at residue 12 from the translation of this DNA, likely because of a read error; what is shown is the protein translated from the DNA. The chain uses TRGV11 and TRGJ1 or TRGJ2. TRGV11 is an ORF, and what it does is uncertain. The CDR3 length is 16 residues. The CDR3 region is CACWIRHVVYYHKKLF. The CDR3 nucleotides read TGTGCCTGCTGGATTAGGCACGTGGTCTATTATCATAAGAAACTCTTT.

This chain links TRGV9 with TRGJP1. CDR1 and CDR2 from the germline V gene are GITISATS and ISYDGTV (reference sequence). This CDR3 comprises 16 residues. The V gene end was trimmed by 10 bases and the J gene end by 10 bases; junction bases not matched to a gene: 24. CDR3 sequence: CAFVGGAVGGVWFKIF. CDR3 DNA: TGTGCCTTTGTGGGAGGTGCAGTTGGGGGGGTTTGGTTCAAGATATTT.

The V gene is TRGV10, the J gene TRGJP1. TRGV10 is an ORF; its function is uncertain. V trimming: 10 bases; J trimming: 10 bases; junction bases outside the gene matches: 16. The CDR3 is made up of 14 amino acids. CDR3 region: CAALGNALVWFKIF. The CDR3 region has the DNA TGTGCTGCGTTGGGAAACGCACTGGTTTGGTTCAAGATATTT.

By its share, this clone is large. The chain has TRGV4 and TRGJP1. V lost 4 bases, J lost 8 bases, and 1 base stayed unmatched. Germline-derived CDR1 and CDR2 are EGSTGY and YDSYTSSV. The CDR3 loop spans 11 amino acids. CDR3 nucleotide sequence: TGTGCCACCTGGGACGGTTGGTTCAAGATATTT. Translated, it gives CATWDGWFKIF.